A single sample is the source of the 5 T cell receptor beta chains below, sequenced in a study of blood T cell repertoires in COVID-19. Here immunoSEQ multiplex PCR was the method, and the copy in TCRdb shows in-frame clones only, minus some. Among hundreds of thousands of clones, around 82% were seen once, and the ten largest hold 2.5%. Sequenced input: peripheral blood. The receptor set was obtained from a woman aged 40 to 49 with active or convalescent COVID-19.

V is TRBV28 and J is TRBJ1-4, with 7 bases that match TRBD1. The ends lost 2 bases at V and 6 bases at J; junction bases unmatched: 6. The CDR3 is 15 residues long. Germline assignment: CDR1 MDHEN and CDR2 SYDVKM. Here the CDR3 DNA reads TGTGCCAGCAGTTTAAGCCCACAGGGGTATGAAAAACTGTTTTTT. Amino acids: CASSLSPQGYEKLFF.

The chain recombines TRBV28 with TRBJ2-6; 8 bases align to TRBD1. The CDR3 runs to 18 residues. Germline CDR1 reads MDHEN; CDR2 reads SYDVKM. J gave up 4 bases and V 5 bases, and 13 bases lay outside the gene matches. The CDR3 loop is CASSPPPGGGVGANVLTF. CDR3 DNA: TGTGCCAGCAGTCCTCCGCCAGGGGGCGGTGTCGGGGCCAACGTCCTGACTTTC.

Here the CDR3 reads CASRPNRKKMVNQPQHF. The CDR3 DNA sequence: TGTGCCAGCAGACCTAACAGAAAAAAGATGGTCAATCAGCCCCAGCATTTT. This sequence joins TRBV6-2 or TRBV6-3 and TRBJ1-5; unclear D gene. There are 17 residues in the CDR3. Trimming left V 6 bases short and J 3 bases short, with 21 bases between. From germline, CDR1 is MNHEY and CDR2 SVGEGT.

The chain uses TRBV28 and TRBJ1-2, with 10 bases that match TRBD1. The CDR3 is 13 residues long. The junction had 4 bases not matched to a gene; V was cut back by 6 bases and J by 6 bases. Per germline, CDR1 MDHEN and CDR2 SYDVKM. This CDR3 reads CASRTGGGDGYTF. The CDR3, as DNA: TGTGCCAGCAGGACAGGGGGCGGCGATGGCTACACCTTC.

This chain joins TRBV3-1 (or the pseudogene TRBV3-2) and TRBJ2-7; D perhaps matches TRBD2 (6 bases). The CDR3 covers 11 residues. The germline gives CDR1 LGHDT, CDR2 YNNKEL (reference sequence). With 7 bases removed from V and 4 bases from J, the gap between germline ends came to 8 bases. The DNA for the CDR3 is TGTGCCAGCAAGGAGGGGTACGAGCAGTACTTC. This translates into CASKEGYEQYF.